This passage covers 14 T cell receptor beta chains from one sample sequenced in a study of blood T cell repertoires in COVID-19 (dated by TCRdb to 2018 to 2021). Library preparation was by the immunoSEQ multiplex PCR assay. What TCRdb holds here is the immuneACCESS table cut down to in-frame rearrangements. Part of the clones is not present; checked against another copy, under half of the missing clones reflect an unresolved V gene, and the others are unexplained. A total of 350,000 to 400,000 clones appear in this sample, approximately 84% of them only once. The ten largest account for almost 3% of the sample. The sequenced sample was PBMCs or T cells enriched from blood (not recorded which). Receptors were obtained from a woman in her thirties who had recovered from COVID-19.

This clone was counted a few times. This chain joins TRBV4-1 and TRBJ1-1; 10 bases agree with TRBD1. The length of the CDR3 is 15 residues. The junction had 3 bases not matched to a gene; V was cut back by 2 bases and J by 3 bases. Germline loops: CDR1 MGHRA, CDR2 YSYEKL. As DNA, the CDR3 is TGCGCCAGCAGCCAACGACAGGGGGCTTACACTGAAGCTTTCTTT. As protein: CASSQRQGAYTEAFF.

This chain connects TRBV28 to TRBJ1-2; D might be TRBD1 (6 bases). There are 13 residues in the CDR3. V shed 6 bases and J shed 3 bases, with 11 bases lying between them. Per the germline V gene, CDR1 is MDHEN and CDR2 is SYDVKM. The CDR3 loop is CASSISGDYGYTF. As DNA, the CDR3 is TGTGCCAGCAGCATCTCAGGGGACTATGGCTACACCTTC.

This rearrangement joins TRBV9 to TRBJ2-7; D is perhaps TRBD1 (6 bases). This CDR3 has 14 residues. V was shortened by 2 bases and J by 2 bases, with 11 bases between the two germline ends. Germline V gene sequence: CDR1 SGDLS, CDR2 YYNGEE. The CDR3 region has the DNA TGTGCCAGCAGCGTGATGACAGGTGCCTACGAGCAGTACTTC. It encodes CASSVMTGAYEQYF.

This clone was recorded only once. The rearrangement links TRBV11-3 to TRBJ2-2, with D possibly matching TRBD1 (6 bases). There are 16 residues in the CDR3. V shed 0 bases and J shed 0 bases, with 8 bases lying between them. From germline, CDR1 is SGHNT and CDR2 YENEEA. The CDR3 loop is CASSLDRQANTGELFF. In DNA, the CDR3 is TGTGCCAGCAGCTTAGATAGACAGGCGAACACCGGGGAGCTGTTTTTT. The variable domain in full, completed from reference TRBV11-3 and TRBJ2-2, reads EAGVVQSPRYKIIEKKQPVAFWCNPISGHNTLYWYLQNLGQGPELLIRYENEEAVDDSQLPKDRFSAERLKGVDSTLKIQPAELGDSAVYLCASSLDRQANTGELFFGEGSRLTVL.

As DNA, the CDR3 is TGTGCCAGCCAACAGGTTGTAGACGAGCAGTACTTC. It is translated as CASQQVVDEQYF. J is TRBJ2-7 and V is TRBV25-1; D perhaps matches TRBD1 (5 bases). Germline loops: CDR1 MGHDK, CDR2 SYGVNS. Trimming took off 8 bases at V and 5 bases at J, with 13 bases between the two ends. CDR3 length: 12 residues.

This chain uses TRBV29-1 with TRBJ2-7, with TRBD1 matching over 7 bases. The J segment lost 3 bases and the V segment lost 6 bases, leaving 17 bases of the junction unmatched. Per germline, CDR1 SQVTM and CDR2 ANQGSEA. This CDR3 contains 16 residues. The CDR3 spells CSVLGDNRGIFYEQYF. The CDR3 nucleotides read TGCAGCGTCCTCGGAGATAACAGGGGAATCTTCTACGAGCAGTACTTC.

This clone was seen a single time. The chain couples TRBV5-6 to TRBJ1-1, with 8 bases identical to TRBD1. The CDR3 covers 16 residues. Germline values: CDR1 SGHDT, CDR2 YYEEEE. The trim removed 0 bases at V and 2 bases at J, leaving 6 bases unmatched. The CDR3 spells CASSLDWTGSNTEAFF. For the CDR3, the DNA is TGTGCCAGCAGCTTGGACTGGACAGGGAGTAACACTGAAGCTTTCTTT.

The chain has TRBV27 and TRBJ1-1, with D perhaps TRBD1 (6 bases). V gave up 2 bases and J gave up 7 bases, with 14 bases separating them. The CDR3 loop spans 14 amino acids. In germline, CDR1 is MNHEY, CDR2 SMNVEV (reference sequence). The CDR3, as DNA: TGTGCCAGCAGTTTAAAACAGGGCAGGGGTGAAGCTTTCTTT. Its translation: CASSLKQGRGEAFF.

The V gene is TRBV5-1, the J gene TRBJ2-7, with TRBD1 matching 12 bases. Germline assignment: CDR1 SGHRS and CDR2 YFSETQ. With 1 base clipped from V and 7 bases from J, the junction kept 6 bases outside the gene matches. The CDR3 is made up of 15 amino acids. In DNA form, the CDR3 reads TGCGCCAGCAGCTTGACGGGACAGGGGGCGCGGGAGCAGTACTTC. Translated, it gives CASSLTGQGAREQYF.

A single count supports this clone. The sample has other DNA sequences that encode this CDR3 too. The V gene is TRBV28, the J gene TRBJ2-7; 11 positions agree with TRBD2. CDR3 length equals 15 residues. The germline V gene encodes CDR1 MDHEN and CDR2 SYDVKM. Germline trimming cut 2 bases from V and 1 base from J; bases unmatched to any gene: 1. CDR3 amino acids: CASSLGTSGSYEQYF. CDR3 bases: TGTGCCAGCAGTTTAGGGACTAGCGGATCCTACGAGCAGTACTTC.

This clone was detected only once. The chain carries TRBV18 and TRBJ1-1, with D hard to call. The CDR3 contains 15 residues. Trimming took off 3 bases at V and 1 base at J, with 12 bases between the two ends. Per the germline V gene, CDR1 is KGHSH and CDR2 is LQKENI. CDR3 in amino acids: CASSPSVGENTEAFF. The CDR3 nucleotides read TGTGCCAGCTCACCTTCGGTTGGAGAGAACACTGAAGCTTTCTTT.

This chain connects TRBV11-3 to TRBJ1-1, with D hard to call. Germline CDR1 SGHNT, CDR2 YENEEA. V lost 2 bases and J lost 0, with 4 bases in between. The CDR3 is 13 residues long. The CDR3 DNA reads TGTGCCAGCAGCTTAAGCATGAACACTGAAGCTTTCTTT. Its translation: CASSLSMNTEAFF.

The chain joins TRBV29-1 to TRBJ2-2; maybe TRBD2 (6 bases). The CDR3 totals 14 residues. V was cut by 7 bases and J by 2 bases, with 14 bases left in between. Germline CDR1 is SQVTM and CDR2 is ANQGSEA. CDR3 nucleotide sequence: TGCAGCGCCATCGAAGCGGGTAACACCGGGGAGCTGTTTTTT. This encodes CSAIEAGNTGELFF.

This chain uses TRBV3-1 (or the pseudogene TRBV3-2) with TRBJ1-1; 12 bases agree with TRBD1. After removal of 5 bases from V and 1 base from J, the junction contained 8 bases not matched to a gene. Germline loops: CDR1 LGHDT, CDR2 YNNKEL (reference sequence). The CDR3 is 17 residues long. CDR3 DNA: TGTGCCAGCAGCGATCGGGACAGGGGGCTCGGGAACACTGAAGCTTTCTTT. Translation: CASSDRDRGLGNTEAFF.